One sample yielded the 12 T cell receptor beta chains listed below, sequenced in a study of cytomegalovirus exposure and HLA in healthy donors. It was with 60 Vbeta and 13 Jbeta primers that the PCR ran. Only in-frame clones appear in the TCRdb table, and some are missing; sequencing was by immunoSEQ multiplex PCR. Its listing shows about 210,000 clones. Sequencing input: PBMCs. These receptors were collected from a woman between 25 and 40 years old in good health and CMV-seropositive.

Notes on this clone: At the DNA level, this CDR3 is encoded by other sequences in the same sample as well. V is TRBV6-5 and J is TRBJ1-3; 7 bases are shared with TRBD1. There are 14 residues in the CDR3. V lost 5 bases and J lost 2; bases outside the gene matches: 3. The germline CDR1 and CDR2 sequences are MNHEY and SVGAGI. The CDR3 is CASSRQGAGNTIYF. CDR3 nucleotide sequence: TGTGCCAGCAGTCGACAGGGAGCTGGAAACACCATATATTTT.

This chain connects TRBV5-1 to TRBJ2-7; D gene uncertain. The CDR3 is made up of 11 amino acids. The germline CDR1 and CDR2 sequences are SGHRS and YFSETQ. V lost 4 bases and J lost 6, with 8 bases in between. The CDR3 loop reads CASSSVSEQYF. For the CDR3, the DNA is TGCGCCAGCAGCAGCGTTAGCGAGCAGTACTTC.

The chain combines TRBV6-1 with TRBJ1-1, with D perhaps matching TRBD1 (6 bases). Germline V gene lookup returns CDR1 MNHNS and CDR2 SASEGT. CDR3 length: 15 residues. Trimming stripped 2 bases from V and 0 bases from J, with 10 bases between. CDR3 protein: CASSEFQGMNTEAFF. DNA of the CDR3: TGTGCCAGCAGTGAATTCCAGGGGATGAACACTGAAGCTTTCTTT.

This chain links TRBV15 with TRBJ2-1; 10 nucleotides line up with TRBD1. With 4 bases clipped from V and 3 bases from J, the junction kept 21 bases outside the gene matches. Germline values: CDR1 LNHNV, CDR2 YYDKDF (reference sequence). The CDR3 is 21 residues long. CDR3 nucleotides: TGTGCCACCAGCAAAAGTCCCGGGACAGGGGCCGGGACTACCGACTACAATGAGCAGTTCTTC. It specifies CATSKSPGTGAGTTDYNEQFF.

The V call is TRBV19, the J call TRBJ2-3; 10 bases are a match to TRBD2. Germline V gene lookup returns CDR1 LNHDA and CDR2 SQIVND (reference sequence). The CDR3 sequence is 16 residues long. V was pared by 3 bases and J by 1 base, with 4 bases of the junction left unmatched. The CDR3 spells CASSMVLAGGTDTQYF. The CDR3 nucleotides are TGTGCCAGTAGTATGGTGCTAGCGGGGGGCACAGATACGCAGTATTTT.

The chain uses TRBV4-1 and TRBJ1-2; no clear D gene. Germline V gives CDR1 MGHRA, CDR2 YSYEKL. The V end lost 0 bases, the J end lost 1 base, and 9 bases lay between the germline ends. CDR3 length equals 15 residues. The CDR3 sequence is CASSQEITVNYGYTF. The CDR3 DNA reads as TGCGCCAGCAGCCAAGAAATTACAGTTAACTATGGCTACACCTTC.

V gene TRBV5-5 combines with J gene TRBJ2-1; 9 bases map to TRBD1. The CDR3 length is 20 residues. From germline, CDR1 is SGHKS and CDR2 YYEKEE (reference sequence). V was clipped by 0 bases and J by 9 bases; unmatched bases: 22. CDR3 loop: CASSLVWTGASFSPLIEQFF. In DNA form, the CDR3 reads TGTGCCAGCAGCTTGGTTTGGACAGGGGCTTCGTTCTCCCCTCTTATTGAGCAGTTCTTC.

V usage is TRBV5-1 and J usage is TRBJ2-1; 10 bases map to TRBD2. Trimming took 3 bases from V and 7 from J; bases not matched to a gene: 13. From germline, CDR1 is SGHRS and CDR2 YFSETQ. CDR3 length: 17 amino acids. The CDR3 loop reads CASSSALAGETTNEQFF. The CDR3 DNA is TGCGCCAGCAGCTCCGCGCTAGCGGGGGAAACTACAAATGAGCAGTTCTTC. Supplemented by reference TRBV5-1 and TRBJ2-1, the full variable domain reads KAGVTQTPRYLIKTRGQQVTLSCSPISGHRSVSWYQQTPGQGLQFLFEYFSETQRNKGNFPGRFSGRQFSNSRSEMNVSTLELGDSALYLCASSSALAGETTNEQFFGPGTRLTVL.

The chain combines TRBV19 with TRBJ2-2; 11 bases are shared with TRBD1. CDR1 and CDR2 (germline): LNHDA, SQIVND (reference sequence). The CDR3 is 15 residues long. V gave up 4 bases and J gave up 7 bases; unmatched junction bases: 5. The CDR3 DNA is TGTGCCAGTAGTAATAGGGACAGGGGGTACGGGGAGCTGTTTTTT. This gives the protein CASSNRDRGYGELFF.

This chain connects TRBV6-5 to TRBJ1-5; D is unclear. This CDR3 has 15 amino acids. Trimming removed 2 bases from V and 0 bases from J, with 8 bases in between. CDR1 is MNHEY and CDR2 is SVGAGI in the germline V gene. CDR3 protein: CASSYGGNSNQPQHF. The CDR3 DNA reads TGTGCCAGCAGTTACGGCGGCAATAGCAATCAGCCCCAGCATTTT.

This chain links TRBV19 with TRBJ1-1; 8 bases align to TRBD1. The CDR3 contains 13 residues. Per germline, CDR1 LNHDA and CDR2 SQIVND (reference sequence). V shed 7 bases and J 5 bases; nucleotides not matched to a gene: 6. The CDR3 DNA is TGTGCCAGTAAGGACAGGGCTCTTACTGAAGCTTTCTTT. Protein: CASKDRALTEAFF.

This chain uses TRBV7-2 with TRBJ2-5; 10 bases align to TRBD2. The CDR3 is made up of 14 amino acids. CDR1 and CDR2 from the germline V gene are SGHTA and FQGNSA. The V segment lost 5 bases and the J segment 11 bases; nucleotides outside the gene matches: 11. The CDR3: CASSTSGRAGEQYF. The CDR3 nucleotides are TGTGCCAGCAGCACCAGCGGGAGGGCCGGAGAGCAGTACTTC.